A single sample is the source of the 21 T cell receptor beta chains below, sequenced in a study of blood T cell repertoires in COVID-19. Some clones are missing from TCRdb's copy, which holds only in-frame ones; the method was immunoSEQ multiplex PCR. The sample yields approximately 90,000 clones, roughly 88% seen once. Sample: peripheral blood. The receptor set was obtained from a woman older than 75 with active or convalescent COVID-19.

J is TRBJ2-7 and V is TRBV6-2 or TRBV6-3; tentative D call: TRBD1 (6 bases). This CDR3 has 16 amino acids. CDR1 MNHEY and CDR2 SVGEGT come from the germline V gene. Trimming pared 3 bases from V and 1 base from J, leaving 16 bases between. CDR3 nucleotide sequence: TGTGCCAGCAGTTATCCCCCGGGACACCAGTCCTACGAGCAGTACTTC. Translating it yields CASSYPPGHQSYEQYF.

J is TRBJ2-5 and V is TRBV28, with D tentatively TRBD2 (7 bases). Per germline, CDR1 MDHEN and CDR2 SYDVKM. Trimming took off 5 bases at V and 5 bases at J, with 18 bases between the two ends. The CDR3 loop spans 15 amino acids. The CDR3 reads CASSPNRGAGETQYF. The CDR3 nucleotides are TGTGCCAGCAGTCCGAACCGGGGGGCAGGGGAGACCCAGTACTTC.

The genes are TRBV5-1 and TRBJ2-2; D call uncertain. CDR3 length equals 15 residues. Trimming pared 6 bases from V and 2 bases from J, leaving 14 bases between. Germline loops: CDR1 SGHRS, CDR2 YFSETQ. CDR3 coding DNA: TGCGCCAGCAATGACAAGCCCTCTAACACCGGGGAGCTGTTTTTT. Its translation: CASNDKPSNTGELFF.

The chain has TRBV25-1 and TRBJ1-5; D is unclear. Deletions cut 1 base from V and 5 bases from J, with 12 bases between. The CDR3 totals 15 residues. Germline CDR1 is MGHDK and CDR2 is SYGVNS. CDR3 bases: TGTGCCAGCAGTGAATTCGGAGGAGGACATCAGCCCCAGCATTTT. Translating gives CASSEFGGGHQPQHF.

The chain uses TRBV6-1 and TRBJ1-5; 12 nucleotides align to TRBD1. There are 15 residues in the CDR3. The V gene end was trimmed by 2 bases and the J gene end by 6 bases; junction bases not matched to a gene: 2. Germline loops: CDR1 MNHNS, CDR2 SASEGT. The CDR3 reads CASSELGQGAQPQHF. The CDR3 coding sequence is TGTGCCAGCAGTGAACTGGGACAGGGGGCTCAGCCCCAGCATTTT.

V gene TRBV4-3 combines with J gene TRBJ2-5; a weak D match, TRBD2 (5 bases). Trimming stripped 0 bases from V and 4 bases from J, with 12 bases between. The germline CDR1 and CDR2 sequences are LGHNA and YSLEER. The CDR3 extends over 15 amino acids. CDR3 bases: TGCGCCAGCAGCCAAGAGGGAGACCCGAGAGAGACCCAGTACTTC. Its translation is CASSQEGDPRETQYF.

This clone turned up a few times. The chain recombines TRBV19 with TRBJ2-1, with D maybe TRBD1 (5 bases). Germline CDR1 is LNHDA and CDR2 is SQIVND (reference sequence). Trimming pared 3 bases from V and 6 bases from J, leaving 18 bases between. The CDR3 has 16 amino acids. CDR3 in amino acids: CASSIQGMVASNEQFF. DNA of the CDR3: TGTGCCAGTAGTATCCAGGGAATGGTCGCCTCCAATGAGCAGTTCTTC.

The CDR3: CASSLYSNTEAFF. The CDR3 nucleotides are TGTGCCAGCAGCTTGTACAGCAACACTGAAGCTTTCTTT. The chain recombines TRBV5-6 with TRBJ1-1; D ambiguous. Germline CDR1 SGHDT, CDR2 YYEEEE. The V end was cut by 1 base, the J end by 2 bases, with 6 bases between. This CDR3 is 13 amino acids long.

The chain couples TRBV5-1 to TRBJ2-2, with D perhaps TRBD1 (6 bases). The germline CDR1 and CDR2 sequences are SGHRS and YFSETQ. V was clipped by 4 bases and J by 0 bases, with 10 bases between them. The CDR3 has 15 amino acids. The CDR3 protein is CASSLSGANTGELFF. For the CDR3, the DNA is TGCGCCAGCAGCCTTTCAGGGGCGAACACCGGGGAGCTGTTTTTT.

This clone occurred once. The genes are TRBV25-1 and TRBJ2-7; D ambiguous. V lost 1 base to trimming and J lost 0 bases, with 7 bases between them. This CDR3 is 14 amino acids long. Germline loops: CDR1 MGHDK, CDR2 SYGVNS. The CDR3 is CASSESDISYEQYF. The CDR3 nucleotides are TGTGCCAGCAGTGAATCAGACATCTCCTACGAGCAGTACTTC.

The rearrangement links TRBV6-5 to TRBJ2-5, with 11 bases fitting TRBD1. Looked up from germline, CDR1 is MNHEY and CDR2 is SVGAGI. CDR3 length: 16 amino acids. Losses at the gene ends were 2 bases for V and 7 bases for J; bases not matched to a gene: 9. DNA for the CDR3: TGTGCCAGCAGTTACCTCGGACAGGGGGCAGGAGGGACCCAGTACTTC. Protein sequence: CASSYLGQGAGGTQYF.

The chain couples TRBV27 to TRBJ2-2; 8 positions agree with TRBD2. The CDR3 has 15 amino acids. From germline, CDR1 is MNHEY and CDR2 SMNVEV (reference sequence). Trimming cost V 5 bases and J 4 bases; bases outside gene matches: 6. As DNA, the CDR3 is TGTGCCAGCAGTCTACTAGCGGAACTCACCGGGGAGCTGTTTTTT. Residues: CASSLLAELTGELFF.

CDR3 region: CSVELGGIDLDEQFF. In DNA, the CDR3 is TGCAGCGTTGAACTGGGGGGAATAGATTTAGATGAGCAGTTCTTC. V is TRBV29-1 and J is TRBJ2-1; TRBD2 might be the D (6 bases). Per the germline V gene, CDR1 is SQVTM and CDR2 is ANQGSEA. The CDR3 contains 15 residues. V was pared by 2 bases and J by 8 bases, with 19 bases between.

As DNA, the CDR3 is TGTGCCACCAGTGGCGTGGGACAGGGTGGCAATGAGCAGTTCTTC. It yields the protein CATSGVGQGGNEQFF. The chain has TRBV24-1 and TRBJ2-1; 9 bases map to TRBD1. V gave up 5 bases and J gave up 6 bases; unmatched junction bases: 7. Germline assignment: CDR1 KGHDR and CDR2 SFDVKD. The CDR3 loop spans 15 amino acids.

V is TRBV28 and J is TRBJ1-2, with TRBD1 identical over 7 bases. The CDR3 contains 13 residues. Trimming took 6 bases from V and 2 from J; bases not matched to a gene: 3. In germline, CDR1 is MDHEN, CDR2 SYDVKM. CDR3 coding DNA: TGTGCCAGCAGATGGGACAGCAACTATGGCTACACCTTC. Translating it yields CASRWDSNYGYTF.

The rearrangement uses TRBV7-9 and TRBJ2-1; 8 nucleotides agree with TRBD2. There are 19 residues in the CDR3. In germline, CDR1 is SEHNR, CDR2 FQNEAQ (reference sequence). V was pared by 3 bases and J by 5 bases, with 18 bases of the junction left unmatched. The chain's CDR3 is CASSFAVGTRTRGNNEQFF. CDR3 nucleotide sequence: TGTGCCAGCAGCTTTGCCGTGGGGACTAGAACAAGAGGGAACAATGAGCAGTTCTTC.

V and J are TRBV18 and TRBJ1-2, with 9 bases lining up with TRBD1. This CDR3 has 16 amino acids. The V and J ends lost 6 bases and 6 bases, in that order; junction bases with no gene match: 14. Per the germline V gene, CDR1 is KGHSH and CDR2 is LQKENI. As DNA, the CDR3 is TGTGCCAGCTCCCGAAGCGCCGGGACAGGGTTGAATGGCTACACCTTC. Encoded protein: CASSRSAGTGLNGYTF.

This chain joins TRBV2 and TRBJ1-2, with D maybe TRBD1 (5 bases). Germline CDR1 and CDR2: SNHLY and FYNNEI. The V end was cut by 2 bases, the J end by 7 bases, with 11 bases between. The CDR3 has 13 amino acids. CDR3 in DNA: TGTGCCAGCAGTGAACAGGGAACGGCTGGCTACACCTTC. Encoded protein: CASSEQGTAGYTF.

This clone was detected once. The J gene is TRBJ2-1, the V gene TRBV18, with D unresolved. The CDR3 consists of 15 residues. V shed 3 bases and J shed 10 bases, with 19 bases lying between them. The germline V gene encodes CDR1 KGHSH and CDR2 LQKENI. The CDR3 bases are TGTGCCAGCTCACCCAACCCTAGGCCCACAACGGAGCAGTTCTTC. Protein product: CASSPNPRPTTEQFF. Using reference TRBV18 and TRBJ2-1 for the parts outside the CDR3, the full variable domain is NAGVMQNPRHLVRRRGQEARLRCSPMKGHSHVYWYRQLPEEGLKFMVYLQKENIIDESGMPKERFSAEFPKEGPSILRIQQVVRGDSAAYFCASSPNPRPTTEQFFGPGTRLTVL.

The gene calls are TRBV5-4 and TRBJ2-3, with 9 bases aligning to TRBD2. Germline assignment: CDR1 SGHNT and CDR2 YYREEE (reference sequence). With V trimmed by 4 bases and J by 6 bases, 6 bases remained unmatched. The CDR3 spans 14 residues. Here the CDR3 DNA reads TGTGCCAGCAGCCCGGGACTAGCCGCGGATACGCAGTATTTT. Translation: CASSPGLAADTQYF.

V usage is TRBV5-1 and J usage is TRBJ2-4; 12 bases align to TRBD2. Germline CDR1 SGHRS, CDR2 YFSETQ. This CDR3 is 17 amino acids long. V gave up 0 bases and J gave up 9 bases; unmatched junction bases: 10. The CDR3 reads CASSLGLAGGPWGIQYF. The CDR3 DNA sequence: TGCGCCAGCAGCTTGGGCCTAGCGGGAGGGCCATGGGGCATTCAGTACTTC.